This TCR beta chain emerged from a study of read filtering for tumor transcriptome and immune sequencing. This clonotype was counted ten times or more. Molecular barcoded adaptors covering alpha/delta and beta/gamma chains were used on roughly 370 ng RNA. TCRdb re-called the reads through MiXCR, storing one row per CDR3 protein. The top ten clones hold 30% of a sample with 39,000 or so distinct CDR3 sequences, around 15% of them seen once. V was clipped by 4 bases and J by 6 bases; unmatched bases: 8. This CDR3 is 15 amino acids long. This TCR derives from a donor at least 40 years old with multiple myeloma. The chain joins TRBV23-1 to TRBJ2-3, with 9 bases matching TRBD1. TRBV23-1 is reported as an ORF; its role is uncertain. The sequencing input was a population of CD138-negative cells sorted from bone marrow. CDR3 nucleotides: TGCGCCAGCAGTCCAGGACAGGGGCTTTTGGATACGCAGTATTTT. This encodes CASSPGQGLLDTQYF.